This passage covers 15 T cell receptor beta chains from one sample sequenced in a study of CD8 T cells in ankylosing spondylitis. From the 5' RACE reads, TCRdb called clonotypes with MiXCR, one entry per CDR3 protein. This table has some 200,000 distinct CDR3 sequences, 15% to 20% appearing once. The specimen sequenced was blood, either unsorted or a sorted T cell fraction (not recorded which). The receptors shown here come from a male donor aged 5-30 years with ankylosing spondylitis or in good health (not recorded which).

In its sample, this clonotype was seen many times. This rearrangement joins TRBV20-1 to TRBJ2-3; D not resolved. The CDR3 extends over 10 amino acids. Germline CDR1 reads DFQATT; CDR2 reads SNEGSKA (reference sequence). V dropped 7 bases and J dropped 3 bases, with 5 bases sitting between them. The CDR3 protein is CSGKTDTQYF. DNA of the CDR3: TGCAGTGGCAAGACAGATACGCAGTATTTT.

This clonotype was observed a handful of times. Lacking the conserved final phenylalanine or tryptophan, this CDR3 likely reflects a read error. The chain couples TRBV29-1 to TRBJ2-1, with 9 bases aligning to TRBD2. CDR1 is SQVTM and CDR2 is ANQGSEA in the germline V gene. V dropped 7 bases and J dropped 1; count of bases not matched to a gene: 8. This CDR3 comprises 15 residues. The CDR3 nucleotides read TGCAGCGCATTAGCGGGAGAAGTTTCCTACAATGAGCAGTTCTCC. This translates into CSALAGEVSYNEQFS.

Many counts were recorded for this clonotype. J is TRBJ2-1 and V is TRBV19; a weak D match, TRBD1 (6 bases). CDR3 length equals 15 residues. CDR1 LNHDA and CDR2 SQIVND come from the germline V gene (reference sequence). V lost 7 bases and J lost 0, with 13 bases in between. CDR3 DNA: TGTGCCAGTAAGGATCAGGGGCCCTCCTACAATGAGCAGTTCTTC. Its protein is CASKDQGPSYNEQFF.

This clonotype has ten or more counts. CDR3 sequence reads: CASSLGQGGPRGQFF. CDR3 DNA: TGTGCCAGCAGTTTAGGGCAGGGTGGGCCCCGGGGGCAGTTCTTC. This sequence joins TRBV12-3 or TRBV12-4 and TRBJ2-1; possibly TRBD1 or TRBD2 for D (5 bases each). CDR3 length: 15 amino acids. Trimming stripped 1 base from V and 12 bases from J, with 19 bases between.

The gene calls are TRBV29-1 and TRBJ2-3; perhaps TRBD2 as D (6 bases). CDR3 length equals 11 residues. Germline V gives CDR1 SQVTM, CDR2 ANQGSEA. Trimming pared 2 bases from V and 8 bases from J, leaving 8 bases between. The CDR3 DNA follows: TGCAGCGTTGAATTGGGGGGTACGCAGTATTTT. This codes for CSVELGGTQYF.

In this sample, this clonotype turned up many times. The V gene is TRBV2, the J gene TRBJ2-2; the D gene is possibly TRBD1 (6 bases). The V and J ends lost 5 bases and 3 bases respectively, with 13 bases between them. The CDR3 is 15 amino acids. Germline V CDR1 and CDR2: SNHLY, FYNNEI. CDR3 in DNA: TGTGCCAGCAGTAAGGGGGTTGGGGACACCGGGGAGCTGTTTTTT. This gives the protein CASSKGVGDTGELFF.

At least ten counts were recorded for this clonotype. This chain joins TRBV30 and TRBJ2-7, with D possibly matching TRBD1 (5 bases). Per germline, CDR1 GTSNPN and CDR2 SVGIG (reference sequence). The CDR3 is made up of 11 amino acids. The V gene lost 0 bases and the J gene lost 9 bases, with 9 bases spanning the gap. The CDR3 is CAWSVGPGQYF. CDR3 coding DNA: TGTGCCTGGAGTGTGGGGCCAGGGCAGTACTTC.

To note about this clonotype: The conserved closing phenylalanine or tryptophan is absent in this CDR3, likely reflecting a read error. The rearrangement joins TRBV20-1 to TRBJ2-2, with 10 positions matching TRBD2. V gave up 5 bases and J gave up 1 base; unmatched junction bases: 4. Germline V gene data show CDR1 as DFQATT and CDR2 as SNEGSKA (reference sequence). This CDR3 comprises 15 residues. For the CDR3, the DNA is TGCAGTGCTTGGCTAGCGGGAGTGAACACCGGGGAGCTGTTTTCT. Translation: CSAWLAGVNTGELFS.

This clonotype came up many times. The chain links TRBV27 to TRBJ2-7; D is possibly TRBD1 (5 bases). Germline CDR1 MNHEY, CDR2 SMNVEV (reference sequence). V lost 3 bases, J lost 5 bases, and 14 bases lay in between. The CDR3 runs 14 residues. CDR3 DNA sequence: TGTGCCAGCAGTTTGGGCGGCAGGGTTGACGAGCAGTACTTC. Translating it yields CASSLGGRVDEQYF.

This clonotype was recorded many times. V is TRBV18 and J is TRBJ1-1; D is undetermined. The CDR3 length is 15 residues. Trimming shortened V by 3 bases and J by 2 bases, and 13 bases separated the two germline ends. Germline V CDR1 and CDR2: KGHSH, LQKENI. The CDR3: CASSPIAEVNTEAFF. The CDR3 DNA reads TGTGCCAGCTCACCCATAGCGGAGGTCAACACTGAAGCTTTCTTT.

The sample holds many counts of this clonotype. J is TRBJ2-3 and V is TRBV12-5; D perhaps matches TRBD1 (5 bases). V lost 5 bases and J lost 0, with 21 bases in between. Per germline, CDR1 LGHNT and CDR2 FRNRAP. The length of the CDR3 is 18 residues. The DNA of the CDR3 is TGTGCTAGTGGTGACCCGGCCACAGGCGGTAGGAGCACAGATACGCAGTATTTT. As protein: CASGDPATGGRSTDTQYF. The variable domain in full, with the rest retrieved from reference TRBV12-5 and TRBJ2-3, is DARVTQTPRHKVTEMGQEVTMRCQPILGHNTVFWYRQTMMQGLELLAYFRNRAPLDDSGMPKDRFSAEMPDATLATLKIQPSEPRDSAVYFCASGDPATGGRSTDTQYFGPGTRLTVL.

This clonotype showed up many times. The chain employs TRBV4-1 and TRBJ2-1; the D gene is possibly TRBD2 (6 bases). The germline V gene encodes CDR1 MGHRA and CDR2 YSYEKL. This CDR3 region has 14 residues. V was trimmed by 1 base and J by 7 bases, leaving 11 bases between them. CDR3 bases: TGCGCCAGCAGCCAAGGTCTCCGGGGGAATGAGCAGTTCTTC. It specifies CASSQGLRGNEQFF.

This clonotype was seen repeatedly, ten times or more. This sequence joins TRBV7-2 and TRBJ2-2, with unresolved D. The V end was cut by 8 bases, the J end by 2 bases, with 9 bases between. The CDR3 length is 13 residues. Looked up from germline, CDR1 is SGHTA and CDR2 is FQGNSA. The CDR3 DNA reads TGTGCCAGCTATAAACGAAACACCGGGGAGCTGTTTTTT. Its translation: CASYKRNTGELFF.

This clonotype was recorded many times. This rearrangement joins TRBV12-3 or TRBV12-4 to TRBJ1-4; TRBD1 agrees at 8 bases. There are 14 residues in the CDR3. Trimming took 6 bases from V and 7 from J; bases not matched to a gene: 7. The CDR3 region is CASRSQGAREKLFF. CDR3 sequence (DNA): TGTGCCAGCAGATCCCAGGGGGCGCGTGAAAAACTGTTTTTT.

The V and J genes are TRBV20-1 and TRBJ2-3; TRBD2 matches at 11 bases. V lost 4 bases to trimming and J lost 2 bases; unmatched junction nucleotides: 5. This CDR3 is built from 15 residues. The germline V gene has CDR1 DFQATT and CDR2 SNEGSKA (reference sequence). The CDR3, as DNA: TGCAGTGCTACAACTAGCGGGAGCTACACAGATACGCAGTATTTT. Residues: CSATTSGSYTDTQYF.